The clone carrying this T cell receptor beta chain was observed a handful of times. The antigen remains undetermined. TCRdb processed the RT-PCR reads anew with MiXCR; each CDR3 protein has one entry. The sample consists of some 300,000 distinct CDR3 sequences, about 20% of them appearing once. The sample belongs to a study of response to subunit inactivated influenza vaccine. Study results and limitations: A suggestion made by the authors is that each seasonal influenza vaccination recruits few new T cells.

The CDR3 is made up of 14 amino acids. J was trimmed by 0 bases and V by 10 bases; bases with no gene match: 5. The germline gives CDR1 ENHRY, CDR2 SYGVKD. This rearrangement joins TRBV10-3 to TRBJ2-3; 9 bases are a match to TRBD1. The receptor was derived from a man aged 50 to 69 who received an inactivated influenza vaccine. The material was PBMCs from blood, obtained about 20 months after vaccination. Here the CDR3 DNA reads TGTGCCACACAGGGGGCGCGTAGCACAGATACGCAGTATTTT. It specifies CATQGARSTDTQYF.